The 11 T cell receptor beta chains below come from one sample, sequenced in a study of regulatory T cells in long-lasting Graves disease. Sample time point: newly diagnosed GD, antithyroid drugs for less than 3 months. From PBMCs, RNA was extracted and then used to make the TCR library. In building TCR beta libraries, iRepertoire HTBI primers were used together with Arm-PCR of CDR3 regions. TCRdb fed the multiplex PCR reads into MiXCR, producing one record per CDR3 protein. The data contain 300,000 to 400,000 distinct CDR3 sequences, approximately 15% of them singletons. These data also featured in a second study, about T cells in Graves' hyperthyroidism and ophthalmopathy.

The sequencing used peripheral blood mononuclear cells (PBMCs), collected at new diagnosis, from a patient treated with antithyroid drugs. These receptors were obtained from a man aged 35-49 years with Graves disease.

This clonotype was counted ten times or more. This chain joins TRBV30 and TRBJ1-5, with 7 bases aligning to TRBD1. Germline assignment: CDR1 GTSNPN and CDR2 SVGIG (reference sequence). The CDR3 sequence is 15 residues long. The V gene end was trimmed by 2 bases and the J gene end by 9 bases; junction bases not matched to a gene: 13. The CDR3 coding sequence is TGTGCCTGGAGTACCGCGGACAGGCGACAGTCGCCCCAGCATTTT. Translated: CAWSTADRRQSPQHF.

The chain links TRBV12-3 or TRBV12-4 to TRBJ1-2, with a tentative D call TRBD1 (5 bases). Trimming stripped 8 bases from V and 4 bases from J, with 20 bases between. This CDR3 is built from 15 residues. The CDR3 DNA sequence: TGTGCCAGCGGGGGAGTCATAAGGGGCTTCTATGGCTACACCTTC. It translates to CASGGVIRGFYGYTF.

V is TRBV7-3 and J is TRBJ2-7; 7 nucleotides agree with TRBD2. With V trimmed by 3 bases and J by 7 bases, 12 bases remained unmatched. In germline, CDR1 is SGHTA, CDR2 FQGTGA. The CDR3 totals 15 residues. The CDR3 sequence is CASSFDGGGIDEQYF. The CDR3 DNA sequence: TGTGCCAGCAGCTTTGATGGGGGGGGGATTGATGAGCAGTACTTC.

This clonotype was seen many times. A read error may account for a junction end that differs from germline. The chain recombines TRBV18 with TRBJ1-1, with D hard to call. Germline values: CDR1 KGHSH, CDR2 LQKENI. CDR3 length: 14 amino acids. The DNA for the CDR3 is TGTGCCAGTACTTTGTCGGGAACGAACGCTGAAGCTTTCTTT. This codes for CASTLSGTNAEAFF.

With respect to this clonotype: With only one base between it and a far larger clone, this is likely a read error. The CDR3 DNA is TGTGCCAGCAGAATAAACAGTGGGAGCTGGCGTGAGCAGTACTTC. Its translation: CASRINSGSWREQYF. The chain recombines TRBV6-1 with TRBJ2-7; D may be TRBD2 (5 bases). Trimming shortened V by 6 bases and J by 7 bases, and 22 bases separated the two germline ends. Germline V CDR1 and CDR2: MNHNS, SASEGT. This CDR3 region has 15 residues.

The J gene is TRBJ1-6, the V gene TRBV9; maybe TRBD1 (6 bases). The CDR3 is 16 residues long. The germline V and J ends were trimmed by 4 bases and 9 bases, with 20 bases remaining between them. Germline CDR1 and CDR2: SGDLS and YYNGEE. CDR3 amino acids: CASSSVGGNRGSPLHF. The CDR3 DNA reads TGTGCCAGCAGCTCAGTGGGGGGCAACCGGGGTTCACCCCTCCACTTT.

In its sample, this clonotype was seen many times. The V call is TRBV10-3, the J call TRBJ1-5; D unclear. CDR3 length: 13 amino acids. V was cut by 5 bases and J by 4 bases, with 9 bases left in between. The germline V gene encodes CDR1 ENHRY and CDR2 SYGVKD. The CDR3 loop is CAISSRDNQPQHF. Here the CDR3 DNA reads TGTGCCATCAGTTCACGGGATAATCAGCCCCAGCATTTT.

This clonotype was recorded many times. The chain joins TRBV20-1 to TRBJ2-3; maybe TRBD2 (6 bases). The germline gives CDR1 DFQATT, CDR2 SNEGSKA (reference sequence). This CDR3 has 11 residues. The CDR3 DNA reads TGCAGCGGAGGGGACCGGGATACGCAGTATTTT. This sequence encodes CSGGDRDTQYF.

This clonotype was counted many times. The chain is built from TRBV2 and TRBJ2-7, with 8 bases identical to TRBD2. The length of the CDR3 is 18 residues. CDR1 is SNHLY, CDR2 FYNNEI, per germline. V dropped 4 bases and J dropped 3; count of bases not matched to a gene: 17. The DNA for the CDR3 is TGTGCCAGCAGTGTAGGGACACCAGCACTAGCGGAGAACTACGAGCAGTACTTC. Translated, it gives CASSVGTPALAENYEQYF.

This clonotype has more than one count but fewer than ten. The rearrangement uses TRBV12-3 or TRBV12-4 and TRBJ2-1; TRBD2 matches at 14 bases. Trimming took 5 bases from V and 13 from J; bases not matched to a gene: 16. CDR3 size: 17 residues. The CDR3 nucleotides read TGTGCCAGCAGTGTGGGACTAGCGGGGGCTCTTGATGAGACCCAGTTCTTC. It yields the protein CASSVGLAGALDETQFF.

This clonotype was seen more than once but under ten times. The rearrangement links TRBV19 to TRBJ1-1; perhaps TRBD1 as D (5 bases). Trimming pared 5 bases from V and 2 bases from J, leaving 12 bases between. The germline V gene has CDR1 LNHDA and CDR2 SQIVND (reference sequence). The CDR3 extends over 14 amino acids. CDR3 region: CASSYHRRNTEAFF. The DNA of the CDR3 is TGTGCCAGTAGTTATCACAGGAGAAACACTGAAGCTTTCTTT.